The 2 T cell receptor beta chains presented below share a single source sample, sequenced in a study of neoadjuvant anti-PD-1 for oral cavity cancer. Sample time point: after neoadjuvant nivolumab, at surgical resection. The assay was immunoSEQ multiplex PCR, and TCRdb's table has in-frame clones only and misses some. The sample includes about 12,000 clones, roughly two thirds of them seen just once. Source: PBMCs, taken after nivolumab (anti-PD-1) treatment. These receptor sequences come from a person aged 35-80 years with oral cavity squamous cell carcinoma.

The chain employs TRBV5-6 and TRBJ2-7, with D tentatively TRBD1 (5 bases). The germline V and J ends were trimmed by 6 bases and 2 bases, with 15 bases remaining between them. Germline lookup yields CDR1 SGHDT and CDR2 YYEEEE. This CDR3 spans 14 amino acids. In DNA form, the CDR3 reads TGTGCCAGCAATCCTCAGGGCAGCCCCTACGAGCAGTACTTC. As protein: CASNPQGSPYEQYF.

The CDR3 is CASSIAGGRGQGGYTF. The CDR3 region has the DNA TGTGCCAGTAGTATAGCAGGTGGCAGGGGGCAGGGTGGCTACACCTTC. The chain employs TRBV19 and TRBJ1-2; 8 positions match TRBD1. V trimming: 1 base; J trimming: 7 bases; junction bases outside the gene matches: 11. CDR1 and CDR2 from the germline V gene are LNHDA and SQIVND (reference sequence). The CDR3 length is 16 residues. The complete variable domain, with remaining parts taken from reference TRBV19 and TRBJ1-2, reads DGGITQSPKYLFRKEGQNVTLSCEQNLNHDAMYWYRQDPGQGLRLIYYSQIVNDFQKGDIAEGYSVSREKKESFPLTVTSAQKNPTAFYLCASSIAGGRGQGGYTFGSGTRLTVV.